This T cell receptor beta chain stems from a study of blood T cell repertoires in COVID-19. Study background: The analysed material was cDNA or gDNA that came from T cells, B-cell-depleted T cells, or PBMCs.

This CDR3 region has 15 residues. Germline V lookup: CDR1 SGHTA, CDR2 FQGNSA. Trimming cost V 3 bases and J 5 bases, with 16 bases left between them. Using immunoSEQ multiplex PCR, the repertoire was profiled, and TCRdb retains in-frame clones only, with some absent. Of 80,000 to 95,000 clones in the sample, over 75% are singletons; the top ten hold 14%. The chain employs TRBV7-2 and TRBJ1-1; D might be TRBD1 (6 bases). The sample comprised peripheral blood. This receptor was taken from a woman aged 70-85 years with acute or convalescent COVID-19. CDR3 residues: CASSFQGLPGTEAFF. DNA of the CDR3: TGTGCCAGCAGCTTCCAGGGGCTCCCAGGAACTGAAGCTTTCTTT. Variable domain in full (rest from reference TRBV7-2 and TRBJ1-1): GAGVSQSPSNKVTEKGKDVELRCDPISGHTALYWYRQSLGQGLEFLIYFQGNSAPDKSGLPSDRFSAERTGGSVSTLTIQRTQQEDSAVYLCASSFQGLPGTEAFFGQGTRLTVV.